This entry lists 6 T cell receptor beta chains sequenced from one sample in a study of chemoradiotherapy in HPV16-positive cancers. Using immunoSEQ multiplex PCR, the repertoire was profiled, and TCRdb retains in-frame clones only, with some absent. The sample consists of over 7,000 clones, 80% of them appearing once. The sample was gathered from a patient who underwent chemoradiotherapy. These receptors were taken from a human donor with HPV-associated anogenital cancer.

The CDR3 nucleotides read TGTGCCAGCGGTAACCGGGACAGGAGACCCTATGAGCAGTTCTTC. Encoded protein: CASGNRDRRPYEQFF. V usage is TRBV28 and J usage is TRBJ2-1; 8 bases map to TRBD1. V was clipped by 8 bases and J by 8 bases; unmatched bases: 14. This CDR3 is built from 15 residues. Germline assignment: CDR1 MDHEN and CDR2 SYDVKM.

The rearrangement uses TRBV15 and TRBJ1-2; D call uncertain. Trimming took off 0 bases at V and 6 bases at J, with 11 bases between the two ends. This CDR3 has 14 residues. Germline lookup yields CDR1 LNHNV and CDR2 YYDKDF (reference sequence). CDR3 region: CATSRDTPTNGYTF. The CDR3, as DNA: TGTGCCACCAGCAGAGATACCCCGACAAATGGCTACACCTTC.

J is TRBJ2-1 and V is TRBV20-1, with unresolved D. This CDR3 region has 11 residues. In germline, CDR1 is DFQATT, CDR2 SNEGSKA (reference sequence). Trimming removed 6 bases from V and 1 base from J, with 4 bases in between. In DNA, the CDR3 is TGCAGTGCCCTATCCTACAATGAGCAGTTCTTC. This encodes CSALSYNEQFF.

V gene TRBV28 combines with J gene TRBJ1-1; D ambiguous. This CDR3 has 13 amino acids. V lost 6 bases and J 1 base, leaving 9 bases between the germline ends. Germline assignment: CDR1 MDHEN and CDR2 SYDVKM. CDR3 DNA sequence: TGTGCCAGCAGCCGGACTGGGAACACTGAAGCTTTCTTT. This codes for CASSRTGNTEAFF.

The V and J genes are TRBV7-2 and TRBJ2-5; TRBD2 aligns across 12 bases. After removal of 1 base from V and 5 bases from J, the junction contained 8 bases not matched to a gene. Germline V CDR1 and CDR2: SGHTA, FQGNSA. The CDR3 extends over 17 amino acids. CDR3 loop: CASSLGALAGGKETQYF. The CDR3 nucleotides are TGTGCCAGCAGCTTAGGGGCCCTAGCGGGGGGGAAGGAGACCCAGTACTTC.

The CDR3 nucleotides are TGTGCCAGATCCCCGCGGAGGGCAGCGGGGGGGCCGGAAGAGCAGTACTTC. This gives the protein CARSPRRAAGGPEEQYF. The genes are TRBV19 and TRBJ2-7; 10 bases are shared with TRBD2. The CDR3 runs to 17 residues. Germline CDR1 and CDR2: LNHDA and SQIVND (reference sequence). Unmatched junction bases numbered 21, after V lost 9 bases and J lost 7 bases.